The clone carrying this TCR beta chain was seen many times. This specimen comes from a study of T cells in Graves' hyperthyroidism and ophthalmopathy. The definition of stable Graves' hyperthyroidism was no ophthalmopathy progression within 18 months. Participants, patients aged 18 to 65, had newly diagnosed hyperthyroidism with a duration under 2 months. Using RNA transcripts as the source, TCR beta CDR3 regions were amplified. TCR CDR3 regions were first amplified by RT-PCR with HTBI primers. TCRdb passed the multiplex PCR reads through MiXCR, listing each CDR3 protein once. The sample lists 300,000 to 400,000 distinct CDR3 sequences, roughly 13% occurring once. Germline V CDR1 and CDR2: SQVTM, ANQGSEA. The ends were cut back, 4 bases at V and 2 bases at J, with 13 bases in the middle. This CDR3 is 14 amino acids long.

Sequencing input: blood. The sequence derives from a woman in her sixties with Graves' hyperthyroidism. The rearrangement links TRBV29-1 to TRBJ2-3; maybe TRBD2 (6 bases). CDR3 in DNA: TGCAGCGTTGGAAGAGGGGAGGTCACAGATACGCAGTATTTT. Translation: CSVGRGEVTDTQYF.